The entry below gives a single TCR beta chain sequence along with its context. This entry is derived from a study of human T cells and chemical hapten exposure. Unique molecular identifiers were linked by the library to individual cDNA molecules. Each CDR3 protein is one row after TCRdb ran MiXCR on the RACE reads. The sample yields 300,000 to 450,000 distinct CDR3 sequences, less than 6.5% seen once. The CDR3 has 15 residues. The time point was: pre-sensitization, week 0. Sample treatment: therapeutic diphenylcyclopropenone sensitization with weekly scalp DPC. The chain has TRBV21-1 and TRBJ2-4; the table gives TRBD1 as D, unverified against the DNA. TRBV21-1 is a listed pseudogene. Sequences were derived from whole blood, sampled in connection with sensitization to the hapten diphenylcyclopropenone (DPC). The TCR comes from a woman aged 50 to 65 with alopecia areata. Some clones in this sample may be carry-over from other donors' samples. In DNA, the CDR3 is TGTGCCAGCAGCAACAGGGGGCCAGCCAAAAACATTCAGTACTTC. Encoded protein: CASSNRGPAKNIQYF.